One sample yielded the 12 T cell receptor beta chains listed below, sequenced in a study of PD-1 blockade in classical Hodgkin lymphoma. All trial patients relapsed after autologous stem cell transplantation. TCRdb's table, derived via immunoSEQ multiplex PCR, lists solely in-frame clones and lacks some. The data hold more than 45,000 clones, with around 93% observed a single time. This specimen consisted of peripheral blood mononuclear cells (PBMCs), obtained before the second cycle of nivolumab. The receptors here all came from a human donor with classical Hodgkin lymphoma.

V and J are TRBV29-1 and TRBJ2-1, with D unclear. V lost 5 bases and J lost 4, with 9 bases in between. CDR1 is SQVTM, CDR2 ANQGSEA, per germline. CDR3 size: 12 residues. The CDR3 spells CSVSTNYNEQFF. DNA for the CDR3: TGCAGCGTTTCTACTAATTACAATGAGCAGTTCTTC.

This rearrangement joins TRBV7-6 to TRBJ2-7; perhaps D is TRBD1 or TRBD2 (7 bases each). Germline CDR1 is SGHVS and CDR2 is FNYEAQ. This CDR3 contains 14 residues. Trimming took off 8 bases at V and 7 bases at J, with 21 bases between the two ends. The CDR3 protein is CASAYQGGAEEQYF. CDR3 coding DNA: TGTGCCAGCGCTTATCAGGGGGGGGCGGAGGAGCAGTACTTC.

V gene TRBV27 combines with J gene TRBJ2-7; possibly TRBD1 for D (6 bases). CDR3 length equals 14 residues. Germline lookup yields CDR1 MNHEY and CDR2 SMNVEV (reference sequence). V was cut by 2 bases and J by 4 bases, with 12 bases left in between. The CDR3 DNA is TGTGCCAGCAGTTTACTCGCAGGGGCGTACGAGCAGTACTTC. It encodes CASSLLAGAYEQYF.

J is TRBJ1-2 and V is TRBV2, with TRBD1 identical over 9 bases. The CDR3 length is 15 residues. With V trimmed by 0 bases and J by 3 bases, 2 bases remained unmatched. The V gene's germline CDR1 is SNHLY and CDR2 FYNNEI. CDR3 DNA: TGTGCCAGCAGTGAAGCCTGGACAGGGGACTATGGCTACACCTTC. Translated: CASSEAWTGDYGYTF.

This clone is a singleton in its sample. The V and J genes are TRBV27 and TRBJ2-7, with D perhaps assigned TRBD1 or TRBD2 (5 bases each). The CDR3 is 16 amino acids. Germline values: CDR1 MNHEY, CDR2 SMNVEV (reference sequence). Trimming removed 2 bases at V and 0 bases at J, with 14 bases between. The CDR3 sequence is CASSLTAGGTSYEQYF. The CDR3 DNA reads TGTGCCAGCAGTTTAACGGCAGGTGGGACCTCCTACGAGCAGTACTTC.

The chain is built from TRBV25-1 and TRBJ2-5; D unclear. Trimming left V 4 bases short and J 5 bases short, with 20 bases between. Germline values: CDR1 MGHDK, CDR2 SYGVNS. The CDR3 runs 16 residues. CDR3 sequence reads: CASSGVGRAVAETQYF. The CDR3 coding sequence is TGTGCCAGCAGTGGCGTTGGTAGGGCCGTGGCGGAGACCCAGTACTTC.

The chain is built from TRBV4-1 and TRBJ2-5; no firm D call. Per germline, CDR1 MGHRA and CDR2 YSYEKL. Trimming left V 0 bases short and J 8 bases short, with 16 bases between. This CDR3 is built from 15 residues. The CDR3 sequence: CASSQEVATLATQYF. CDR3 in DNA: TGCGCCAGCAGCCAAGAAGTCGCCACCCTCGCCACCCAGTACTTC.

The chain uses TRBV5-4 and TRBJ1-1, with D unresolved. Germline values: CDR1 SGHNT, CDR2 YYREEE (reference sequence). This CDR3 spans 13 amino acids. The V and J ends lost 5 bases and 10 bases respectively, with 18 bases between them. The CDR3 region is CASSSSVQLGAFF. DNA of the CDR3: TGTGCCAGCAGTTCGAGCGTGCAACTGGGAGCTTTCTTT.

The V and J genes are TRBV6-1 and TRBJ2-1; D remains ambiguous. In germline, CDR1 is MNHNS, CDR2 SASEGT. This CDR3 has 16 amino acids. V lost 1 base and J lost 4, with 14 bases in between. The CDR3 reads CASSEVGQAIYNEQFF. Here the CDR3 DNA reads TGTGCCAGCAGTGAAGTTGGGCAGGCGATATACAATGAGCAGTTCTTC.

The rearrangement links TRBV15 to TRBJ1-4; 7 positions match TRBD1. Germline V gives CDR1 LNHNV, CDR2 YYDKDF (reference sequence). The CDR3 spans 18 residues. V lost 0 bases and J lost 7; bases outside the gene matches: 14. CDR3 nucleotide sequence: TGTGCCACCAGCAGAGAACCCAGAATCGACAGGGACCCTGAAAAACTGTTTTTT. Protein product: CATSREPRIDRDPEKLFF.

V usage is TRBV6-1 and J usage is TRBJ2-3; D is ambiguous. In germline, CDR1 is MNHNS, CDR2 SASEGT. The CDR3 extends over 13 amino acids. V was shortened by 2 bases and J by 4 bases, with 7 bases between the two germline ends. CDR3 sequence: CASSESPADTQYF. In DNA, the CDR3 is TGTGCCAGCAGTGAATCCCCCGCAGATACGCAGTATTTT.

The table lists this clone with a count of one. The chain uses TRBV6-5 and TRBJ1-5; D is unclear. The CDR3 has 13 residues. Germline V gene data show CDR1 as MNHEY and CDR2 as SVGAGI. Trimming stripped 6 bases from V and 3 bases from J, with 9 bases between. In nucleotides, the CDR3 is TGTGCCAGCAGCCTCGGGCTCAATCAGCCCCAGCATTTT. Protein: CASSLGLNQPQHF.